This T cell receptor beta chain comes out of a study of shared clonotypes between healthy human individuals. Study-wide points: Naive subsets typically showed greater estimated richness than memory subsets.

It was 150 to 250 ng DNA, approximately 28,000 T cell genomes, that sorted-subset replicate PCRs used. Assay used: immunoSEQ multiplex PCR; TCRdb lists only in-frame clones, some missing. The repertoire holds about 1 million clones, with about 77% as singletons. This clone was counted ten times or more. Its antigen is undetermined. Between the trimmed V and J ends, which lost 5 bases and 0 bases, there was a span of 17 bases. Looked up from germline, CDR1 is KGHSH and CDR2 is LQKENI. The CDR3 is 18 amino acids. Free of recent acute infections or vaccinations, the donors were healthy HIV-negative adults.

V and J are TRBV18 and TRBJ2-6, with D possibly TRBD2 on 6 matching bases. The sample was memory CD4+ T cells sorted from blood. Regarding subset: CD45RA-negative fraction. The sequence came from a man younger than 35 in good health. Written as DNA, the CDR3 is TGTGCCAGCTCAACGACCGGGACTCCTAGCTCTGGGGCCAACGTCCTGACTTTC. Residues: CASSTTGTPSSGANVLTF.